This T cell receptor beta chain was retrieved from a study of CD8+CD57+ T cells in acquired aplastic anemia. The patients chosen for sequencing had shown expansion of CD8+CD57+ cells (detected by flow cytometry). The length of the CDR3 is 16 residues. Deletions cut 0 bases from V and 9 bases from J, with 21 bases between. Per germline, CDR1 MNHEY and CDR2 SMNVEV (reference sequence). Genomic DNA was employed as the template in profiling TCR beta VDJ and CDR3. TCRdb used MiXCR to reprocess the reads, holding one entry per CDR3 protein. The sample shows about 150,000 distinct CDR3 sequences, approximately 52% of them seen only once.

The chain recombines TRBV27 with TRBJ2-7; TRBD2 might be the D (5 bases). What was sequenced was sorted CD4+, CD8+, or CD8+CD57+ T cells (not recorded which) from PBMCs. The sequence was collected from a human donor with aplastic anemia. In nucleotides, the CDR3 is TGTGCCAGCAGTTTATCACCAGCGGTTATCCCCCCAGGGCAGTACTTC. Amino acids: CASSLSPAVIPPGQYF.